This T cell receptor (beta chain) was found in a study of spatial heterogeneity in lung cancer. Study at large: Where present, follow-up PBMC were sequenced a median of around 2 years after resection.

Unique molecular identifiers tagged every individual TCR cDNA molecule. TCRdb processed the 5' RACE reads anew with MiXCR; each CDR3 protein has one entry. The sample has about 70,000 distinct CDR3 sequences, 7.5% to 10% seen once. Noted time point: blood at routine non-recurrence follow-up after resection. Unsorted tumor, nontumor lung tissue or cryopreserved PBMC supplied the whole RNA. The CDR3 runs to 10 residues. From germline, CDR1 is SEHNR and CDR2 FQNEAQ (reference sequence). V was shortened by 3 bases and J by 8 bases, with 3 bases between the two germline ends. Overall study findings and caveats: Blood carried ubiquitous expanded tumor TCRs more at resection than follow-up.

This clonotype came up many times. Antigen specificity is unknown. This sequence originates from a female donor with early-stage non-small cell lung cancer. The sample in question was PBMCs, obtained at follow-up. The rearrangement uses TRBV7-9 and TRBJ2-3; D is undetermined. The CDR3 is CASSFGTQYF. The CDR3, as DNA: TGTGCCAGCAGCTTCGGTACGCAGTATTTT.